Shown below are 21 T cell receptor beta chains from a single sample sequenced in a study of vaccination effects on CD4 cells after COVID-19. Produced via immunoSEQ multiplex PCR; TCRdb's table is partial and in-frame only. The sample yields roughly 25,000 clones, 70% to 75% seen once. ViraFEST used viral peptide pools to expand antigen-specific CD4+ T cells before sequencing. Following culture for around 9 days, CD4+ T cells were isolated. Recipients of the vaccine had no prior SARS-CoV-2 infection and negative nucleocapsid antibodies. These TCRs are of unknown antigen specificity. Sequencing used CD4+ T cells from PBMCs cultured with SARS-CoV-2 spike peptides, obtained before COVID-19 vaccination. The receptor source for this set is a human donor who received a COVID-19 vaccine.

The CDR3 loop reads CASSLGLAGEPNEQFF. The CDR3 DNA follows: TGTGCCAGCAGCTTGGGGTTGGCGGGAGAACCCAATGAGCAGTTCTTC. The V gene is TRBV5-4, the J gene TRBJ2-1; 7 nucleotides agree with TRBD2. From germline, CDR1 is SGHNT and CDR2 YYREEE (reference sequence). J lost 6 bases, V lost 0 bases, and 9 bases had no gene match. The CDR3 runs 16 residues. The entire variable domain, with the rest obtained from reference TRBV5-4 and TRBJ2-1, is as follows: ETGVTQSPTHLIKTRGQQVTLRCSSQSGHNTVSWYQQALGQGPQFIFQYYREEENGRGNFPPRFSGLQFPNYSSELNVNALELDDSALYLCASSLGLAGEPNEQFFGPGTRLTVL.

The gene calls are TRBV27 and TRBJ2-1, with 7 bases fitting TRBD2. V was pared by 5 bases and J by 9 bases, with 7 bases of the junction left unmatched. The germline V gene has CDR1 MNHEY and CDR2 SMNVEV (reference sequence). The CDR3 loop spans 13 amino acids. In nucleotides, the CDR3 is TGTGCCAGCAGTACACCCCAGCGGGGTGAGCAGTTCTTC. This translates into CASSTPQRGEQFF.

In its sample, this clone was seen once. This rearrangement joins TRBV6-1 to TRBJ2-3, with D maybe TRBD1 (6 bases). Germline CDR1 is MNHNS and CDR2 is SASEGT. This CDR3 contains 15 residues. Trimming pared 2 bases from V and 8 bases from J, leaving 17 bases between. The CDR3 region is CASSETAGVPSTQYF. In DNA, the CDR3 is TGTGCCAGCAGTGAAACGGCAGGGGTACCATCTACGCAGTATTTT.

In its sample, this clone was seen a few times. The chain combines TRBV27 with TRBJ1-5, with TRBD1 as a possible D gene (5 bases). This CDR3 contains 17 residues. With 8 bases removed from V and 5 bases from J, the gap between germline ends came to 25 bases. CDR1 and CDR2 (germline): MNHEY, SMNVEV (reference sequence). The CDR3 loop is CASRPWSLQDRYQPQHF. The CDR3 DNA reads as TGTGCCAGCCGTCCCTGGAGCCTCCAAGACAGATATCAGCCCCAGCATTTT.

This clone has a single count. V usage is TRBV9 and J usage is TRBJ2-5; either TRBD1 or TRBD2 may supply D (5 bases each). Between the trimmed V and J ends, which lost 4 bases and 7 bases, there was a span of 20 bases. The V gene's germline CDR1 is SGDLS and CDR2 YYNGEE. This CDR3 has 15 residues. Here the CDR3 reads CASSSREGRGGTQYF. The CDR3 bases are TGTGCCAGCAGCTCGAGAGAGGGGCGAGGAGGGACCCAGTACTTC.

This chain links TRBV5-4 with TRBJ2-3, with no clear D. Trimming removed 4 bases from V and 1 base from J, with 10 bases in between. CDR1 and CDR2 from the germline V gene are SGHNT and YYREEE (reference sequence). This CDR3 has 14 amino acids. Here the CDR3 reads CASSLERGTDTQYF. CDR3 nucleotide sequence: TGTGCCAGCAGCCTAGAAAGGGGCACAGATACGCAGTATTTT. Full variable domain (missing parts from reference TRBV5-4 and TRBJ2-3): ETGVTQSPTHLIKTRGQQVTLRCSSQSGHNTVSWYQQALGQGPQFIFQYYREEENGRGNFPPRFSGLQFPNYSSELNVNALELDDSALYLCASSLERGTDTQYFGPGTRLTVL.

The V call is TRBV10-1, the J call TRBJ1-4; D is unclear. Germline V lookup: CDR1 WNHNN, CDR2 SYGVQD (reference sequence). CDR3 length: 14 amino acids. Trimming shortened V by 3 bases and J by 6 bases, and 11 bases separated the two germline ends. The CDR3 DNA reads TGCGCCAGCAGTGACGGAGGAATCGATGAAAAACTGTTTTTT. The encoded protein is CASSDGGIDEKLFF.

The chain employs TRBV5-1 and TRBJ1-1; 7 bases are a match to TRBD1. The CDR3 runs to 15 residues. V was clipped by 4 bases and J by 5 bases; unmatched bases: 11. Germline-derived CDR1 and CDR2 are SGHRS and YFSETQ. The CDR3 here is CASSMRTGASTEAFF. In DNA form, the CDR3 reads TGCGCCAGCAGCATGAGAACAGGGGCGAGTACTGAAGCTTTCTTT.

This clone was detected a few times. The V and J genes are TRBV19 and TRBJ1-1; tentative D call: TRBD1 (5 bases). Trimming took 4 bases from V and 10 from J, leaving 13 bases between them. The CDR3 consists of 12 residues. CDR1 is LNHDA and CDR2 is SQIVND in the germline V gene (reference sequence). This CDR3 is CASSRERRGAFF. CDR3 nucleotides: TGTGCCAGTAGTAGAGAGCGTAGGGGAGCTTTCTTT. The variable domain in full, completed from reference TRBV19 and TRBJ1-1, reads DGGITQSPKYLFRKEGQNVTLSCEQNLNHDAMYWYRQDPGQGLRLIYYSQIVNDFQKGDIAEGYSVSREKKESFPLTVTSAQKNPTAFYLCASSRERRGAFFGQGTRLTVV.

For this clone: Other nucleotide sequences from this sample produce the same CDR3. The chain has TRBV7-9 and TRBJ1-1, with no clear D. Germline V lookup: CDR1 SEHNR, CDR2 FQNEAQ (reference sequence). The V end lost 1 base, the J end lost 1 base, and 4 bases lay between the germline ends. CDR3 length: 13 amino acids. CDR3 coding DNA: TGTGCCAGCAGCTTAGTGGGGAACACTGAAGCTTTCTTT. This codes for CASSLVGNTEAFF.

The gene calls are TRBV27 and TRBJ2-3, with D possibly matching TRBD1 (5 bases). The CDR3 covers 14 residues. The germline V gene encodes CDR1 MNHEY and CDR2 SMNVEV (reference sequence). V lost 3 bases and J 2 bases, leaving 9 bases between the germline ends. CDR3 bases: TGTGCCAGCAGTTTGGAACAGGCCACAGATACGCAGTATTTT. Translation: CASSLEQATDTQYF.

The J gene is TRBJ2-1, the V gene TRBV27; tentative D call: TRBD2 (6 bases). Germline CDR1 and CDR2: MNHEY and SMNVEV (reference sequence). The CDR3 runs 14 residues. V was shortened by 0 bases and J by 10 bases, with 13 bases between the two germline ends. The CDR3 reads CASSLSLASGEQFF. CDR3 nucleotides: TGTGCCAGCAGTTTATCACTAGCTTCTGGGGAGCAGTTCTTC.

The genes are TRBV3-1 (or the pseudogene TRBV3-2) and TRBJ2-7, with unresolved D. This CDR3 is built from 14 residues. The germline CDR1 and CDR2 sequences are LGHDT and YNNKEL (reference sequence). The germline V and J ends were trimmed by 2 bases and 5 bases, with 13 bases remaining between them. The CDR3 protein is CASSQPPVIHEQYF. The CDR3, as DNA: TGTGCCAGCAGCCAACCTCCCGTTATTCACGAGCAGTACTTC.

This clone appeared once. The chain links TRBV7-6 to TRBJ2-5; D possibly corresponds to TRBD2 (6 bases). The CDR3 has 15 residues. CDR1 SGHVS and CDR2 FNYEAQ come from the germline V gene. With 5 bases removed from V and 5 bases from J, the gap between germline ends came to 18 bases. The CDR3 protein is CASSIQARGGETQYF. Written as DNA, the CDR3 is TGTGCCAGCAGCATACAGGCGCGGGGCGGGGAGACCCAGTACTTC.

The CDR3 coding sequence is TGTGCCAGCAGCCAAGTCGGAAGCGGGGGGGCATTAAAGACCCAGTACTTC. Residues: CASSQVGSGGALKTQYF. This chain uses TRBV3-1 (or the pseudogene TRBV3-2) with TRBJ2-5; TRBD2 matches 10 bases. Germline values: CDR1 LGHDT, CDR2 YNNKEL (reference sequence). The length of the CDR3 is 17 residues. V gave up 1 base and J gave up 6 bases; unmatched junction bases: 11.

The V and J genes are TRBV5-1 and TRBJ2-2, with D maybe TRBD1 (7 bases). The CDR3 totals 17 residues. The V gene's germline CDR1 is SGHRS and CDR2 YFSETQ. Trimming cost V 0 bases and J 0 bases, with 12 bases left between them. The DNA of the CDR3 is TGCGCCAGCAGCTTGGGGGGGGACAGCCCGAACACCGGGGAGCTGTTTTTT. It yields the protein CASSLGGDSPNTGELFF.

The rearrangement uses TRBV11-2 and TRBJ2-1; 11 positions agree with TRBD2. CDR3 size: 15 residues. Germline V gives CDR1 SGHAT, CDR2 FQNNGV. The junction had 5 bases not matched to a gene; V was cut back by 2 bases and J by 8 bases. The CDR3 sequence: CASSLNSGRDDEQFF. CDR3 DNA: TGTGCCAGCAGCTTAAATAGCGGGAGGGATGATGAGCAGTTCTTC. Full variable domain (remainder filled in from reference TRBV11-2 and TRBJ2-1): EAGVAQSPRYKIIEKRQSVAFWCNPISGHATLYWYQQILGQGPKLLIQFQNNGVVDDSQLPKDRFSAERLKGVDSTLKIQPAKLEDSAVYLCASSLNSGRDDEQFFGPGTRLTVL.

The chain is built from TRBV5-1 and TRBJ1-2; D gene unclear. Germline V gene lookup returns CDR1 SGHRS and CDR2 YFSETQ. Trimming pared 4 bases from V and 7 bases from J, leaving 20 bases between. The CDR3 sequence is 15 residues long. In nucleotides, the CDR3 is TGCGCCAGCAGCCCGGCCTTTGTCAGGAGTATTGGCTACACCTTC. Its protein is CASSPAFVRSIGYTF.

This clone has only one observation. The chain recombines TRBV12-3 or TRBV12-4 with TRBJ2-2; no definite D call. CDR3 size: 13 residues. V lost 5 bases to trimming and J lost 1 base, with 5 bases between them. CDR3 DNA sequence: TGTGCCAGCAGTGGCGGGAACACCGGGGAGCTGTTTTTT. Amino acid sequence: CASSGGNTGELFF.

This chain connects TRBV6-6 to TRBJ2-2; either TRBD1 or TRBD2 may fit D (5 bases each). CDR1 and CDR2 (germline): MNHNY, SVGAGI (reference sequence). CDR3 length: 15 amino acids. The germline V and J ends were trimmed by 6 bases and 2 bases, with 13 bases remaining between them. CDR3 bases: TGTGCCAGCAGGTGGGACCCAACTAACACCGGGGAGCTGTTTTTT. This codes for CASRWDPTNTGELFF.

This clone appeared a single time. The V and J genes are TRBV5-1 and TRBJ1-1; 7 bases match TRBD1. Germline V gene sequence: CDR1 SGHRS, CDR2 YFSETQ. The CDR3 is made up of 14 amino acids. V lost 3 bases and J lost 1; bases outside the gene matches: 3. CDR3 in DNA: TGCGCCAGCAGCTCGGGACAGTCGAACACTGAAGCTTTCTTT. Translation gives CASSSGQSNTEAFF.